This TCR beta chain was profiled in a study of T cell changes during pregnancy in multiple sclerosis. Generated by immunoSEQ multiplex PCR, the TCRdb table keeps only in-frame clones and is missing some. Of fewer than 150,000 clones listed, around 95% are singletons. The CDR3 has 16 residues. Germline loops: CDR1 KGHSH, CDR2 LQKENI. V lost 5 bases to trimming and J lost 1 base, with 17 bases between them. The sequence was obtained from a female donor with multiple sclerosis, enrolled in a pregnancy study. The material was peripheral blood, obtained after pregnancy. The chain couples TRBV18 to TRBJ1-1, with D unresolved. CDR3 bases: TGTGCCAGCTCAGGAGGGATCCCACTTGGGAACACTGAAGCTTTCTTT. This encodes CASSGGIPLGNTEAFF.